The rows below give T cell receptor beta chains drawn from one sample of a study of cytomegalovirus exposure and HLA in healthy donors. This table comes from immunoSEQ multiplex PCR, and its TCRdb copy is limited to in-frame clones, with some not included. The sample carries roughly 130,000 clones, 55% to 80% recorded once. Source material: PBMCs. All receptors come from a woman aged 35 to 49 in good health and CMV-seronegative. The CDR3 runs from the conserved cysteine through the conserved F or W. A D gene is named only where the DNA matches it firmly. For some rows the clone size is stated as once, few or many, or as a class when expanded; others skip it.

j_call | v_call | clone_size | d_call | cdr3_nt | cdr3_aa
TRBJ2-5 | TRBV2 | . | . | TGTGCCAGCGGACAGAGACAAGAGACCCAGTACTTC | CASGQRQETQYF
TRBJ2-2 | TRBV5-4 | few | TRBD1 | TGTGCCAGCAGCTCACGGACAGGGAGTAACACCGGGGAGCTGTTTTTT | CASSSRTGSNTGELFF
TRBJ2-3 | TRBV9 | . | TRBD1 | TGTGCCAGCAGCTTACAGGGGTTGTCTAGCACAGATACGCAGTATTTT | CASSLQGLSSTDTQYF
TRBJ1-3 | TRBV7-2 | . | TRBD1 | TGTGCCAGCAGCTTACCCCAGGGGGCGAGTGGAAACACCATATATTTT | CASSLPQGASGNTIYF
TRBJ1-4 | TRBV9 | . | . | TGTGCCAGCAGCGTAGACCCCCGGGGGGTAAATGAAAAACTGTTTTTT | CASSVDPRGVNEKLFF
TRBJ1-1 | TRBV6-5 | . | . | TGTGCCAGCAGTTACGGGGGACACCGGAACACTGAAGCTTTCTTT | CASSYGGHRNTEAFF
TRBJ2-2 | TRBV7-6 | . | . | TGTGCCAGCAGCTTAGTTTCGGGTCCGGACACCGGGGAGCTGTTTTTT | CASSLVSGPDTGELFF
TRBJ2-1 | TRBV5-4 | . | TRBD2 | TGTGCCAGCAGCTTCGGGGGGGCCTACAATGAGCAGTTCTTC | CASSFGGAYNEQFF
TRBJ2-7 | TRBV13 | few | TRBD2 | TGTGCCAGCAGCTTAAGACTAGCGGGGGGGACTATCTCCTACGAGCAGTACTTC | CASSLRLAGGTISYEQYF
TRBJ2-5 | TRBV19 | . | TRBD1 | TGTGCCTGCCAGGGGGCCGGGGAGACCCAGTACTTC | CACQGAGETQYF
TRBJ1-1 | TRBV27 | . | TRBD1 | TGTGCCAGCACCATGACCCACAGGGGCGGGAACACTGAAGCTTTCTTT | CASTMTHRGGNTEAFF
TRBJ2-1 | TRBV5-1 | . | . | TGCGCCAGCACCCCGGCGAAGAGCGATGAGCAGTTCTTC | CASTPAKSDEQFF
TRBJ2-3 | TRBV9 | . | TRBD2 | TGTGCCAGCAGCGTAGCTCCTAGCGGGGGTACAGATACGCAGTATTTT | CASSVAPSGGTDTQYF
TRBJ2-3 | TRBV4-1 | . | TRBD1 | TGCGCCAGCAGCCACCCCGGGACAGGGGGCGGGTTAGATACGCAGTATTTT | CASSHPGTGGGLDTQYF
TRBJ1-6 | TRBV28 | . | . | TGTGCCAGCAGGGGGGACTCACTGAGCTCCTATAATTCACCCCTCCACTTT | CASRGDSLSSYNSPLHF
TRBJ1-1 | TRBV4-1 | . | . | TGCGCCAGCAGCCCCCCTGGGGGCGCAGGTGATAGTACTGAAGCTTTCTTT | CASSPPGGAGDSTEAFF
TRBJ1-1 | TRBV29-1 | . | . | TGCAGCGTTGGATACAGGGAAACCCTAGGGACTGAAGCTTTCTTT | CSVGYRETLGTEAFF
TRBJ2-5 | TRBV4-1 | . | . | TGCGCCAGCAGCCAAGGGGGCGTTCCCCAAGAGACCCAGTACTTC | CASSQGGVPQETQYF
TRBJ1-1 | TRBV7-2 | . | TRBD1 | TGTGCCAGCAGATTCACAGGGGGCGGTTTAGCTTTCTTT | CASRFTGGGLAFF
TRBJ2-2 | TRBV5-1 | few | TRBD1 | TGCGCCAGCAGCTGGGGACAGGGAAACACCGGGGAGCTGTTTTTT | CASSWGQGNTGELFF
TRBJ2-3 | TRBV4-3 | . | TRBD1 | TGCGCCAGCAGCCAAAGGGGGACAGCCGACACAGATACGCAGTATTTT | CASSQRGTADTDTQYF
TRBJ2-5 | TRBV5-4 | . | TRBD2 | TGTGCCAGCAGGGCCGGGACTAGCGGGACCGGAGAGACCCAGTACTTC | CASRAGTSGTGETQYF
TRBJ2-3 | TRBV6-5 | . | . | TGTGCCAGCAGTTACTCGGGGAGCTTGGATACGCAGTATTTT | CASSYSGSLDTQYF
TRBJ1-5 | TRBV6-4 | . | . | TGTGCCAGCAGGCTCGGACAGCGCCATCAAGAAAGTAATCAGCCCCAGCATTTT | CASRLGQRHQESNQPQHF
TRBJ1-2 | TRBV18 | . | . | TGTGCCAGCTCACCCCAGGGGAACTATGGCTACACCTTC | CASSPQGNYGYTF
TRBJ2-1 | TRBV6-1 | few | . | TGTGCCAGCAGCGAGGGAGGTGGTCTCAATGAGCAGTTCTTC | CASSEGGGLNEQFF
TRBJ2-1 | TRBV9 | . | . | TGTGCCAGCAGCGTAGACCAGGGGGGCTACGATGAGCAGTTCTTC | CASSVDQGGYDEQFF
TRBJ2-7 | TRBV5-4 | . | TRBD2 | TGTGCCAGCAGCCTACACGGGGGGGACGAGCAGTACTTC | CASSLHGGDEQYF
TRBJ2-2 | TRBV6-4 | . | TRBD1 | TGTGCCAGCAGTACCACGGGACAGTGGGGGAACACCGGGGAGCTGTTTTTT | CASSTTGQWGNTGELFF
TRBJ2-1 | TRBV21-1 | . | . | TGTGCCAGCAGCAAAGCTGAACTAGGGACTAGCGGGGGGGCCCAAGACCTCGACAATGAGCAGTTCTTC | CASSKAELGTSGGAQDLDNEQFF
TRBJ1-1 | TRBV2 | few | . | TGTGCCAGCAGTAGACAGCCGAACACTGAAGCTTTCTTT | CASSRQPNTEAFF
TRBJ2-2 | TRBV21-1 | . | . | TGTGCCAGCAGCTGCGGGACAGGGTGGACCGGGGAGCTGTTTTTT | CASSCGTGWTGELFF
TRBJ2-1 | TRBV10-3 | . | TRBD1 | TGTGCCATCAGTGAGCCGGGACAGGGGGGTATAGGAAAGTTCTTC | CAISEPGQGGIGKFF
TRBJ1-1 | TRBV5-4 | . | . | TGTGCCAGCAGCATCGACACGGTCCAAGCTTTCTTT | CASSIDTVQAFF
TRBJ1-2 | TRBV27 | . | . | TGTGCCAGCAGTTTCTCGGCAGGGGATCGGGGTGGCTACACCTTC | CASSFSAGDRGGYTF
TRBJ1-2 | TRBV7-8 | . | TRBD1 | TGTGCCAGCAGCTTAGGCAGGGGGCAGGGCTACACCTTC | CASSLGRGQGYTF
TRBJ2-7 | TRBV16 | few | . | TGTGCCAGCAGCCAAAAGTCGGGGTCTAGCGAGCAGTACTTC | CASSQKSGSSEQYF
TRBJ2-5 | TRBV18 | . | TRBD2 | TGTGCCAGCTCACGAGGACTAGCGGACCAAGAGACCCAGTACTTC | CASSRGLADQETQYF
TRBJ2-1 | TRBV4-3 | . | TRBD1 | TGCGCCAGCAGCCAAGTACAGGGGGCAAGGAATGAGCAGTTCTTC | CASSQVQGARNEQFF
TRBJ2-7 | TRBV27 | . | . | TGTGCCAGCAGTTTCACAGCCTCCTACGAGCAGTACTTC | CASSFTASYEQYF
TRBJ1-1 | TRBV7-9 | . | . | TGTGCCAGCAGCCTGACAGCGAACACTGAAGCTTTCTTT | CASSLTANTEAFF
TRBJ1-1 | TRBV25-1 | . | . | TGTGCCAGCAGTGAGGCGGGGAGGACTGAAGCTTTCTTT | CASSEAGRTEAFF
TRBJ1-4 | TRBV19 | . | . | TGTGCCAGTAGTATACGGGTTCAGGAAAAACTGTTTTTT | CASSIRVQEKLFF
TRBJ2-3 | TRBV2 | few | TRBD2 | TGTGCCAGCAGTGTGAACGGGGGGTACACAGATACGCAGTATTTT | CASSVNGGYTDTQYF
TRBJ2-4 | TRBV6-1 | . | . | TGTGCCAGCAGTGAAGCGGGGGGTGGAAACATTCAGTACTTC | CASSEAGGGNIQYF
TRBJ1-1 | TRBV14 | . | . | TGTGCCAGCAGCCAACTCCAGTCGAGGGCTGAAGCTTTCTTT | CASSQLQSRAEAFF
TRBJ2-1 | TRBV29-1 | . | TRBD1 | TGCAGCGTCGCTCTATGGGGTTCGGACAGGGGCTTCTACAATGAGCAGTTCTTC | CSVALWGSDRGFYNEQFF
TRBJ1-2 | TRBV5-8 | few | TRBD1 | TGTGCCAGCAGCTTGGAGTCTCGCAGGGGGCGCGGTGGGGGCTACACCTTC | CASSLESRRGRGGGYTF
TRBJ1-5 | TRBV28 | . | TRBD1 | TGTGCCAGCATCCCAATCGGGACAGATCAGCCCCAGCATTTT | CASIPIGTDQPQHF
TRBJ1-5 | TRBV28 | . | . | TGTGCCAGCAGTTTGGGAGACGGCCCGTGGGGCAATCAGCCCCAGCATTTT | CASSLGDGPWGNQPQHF